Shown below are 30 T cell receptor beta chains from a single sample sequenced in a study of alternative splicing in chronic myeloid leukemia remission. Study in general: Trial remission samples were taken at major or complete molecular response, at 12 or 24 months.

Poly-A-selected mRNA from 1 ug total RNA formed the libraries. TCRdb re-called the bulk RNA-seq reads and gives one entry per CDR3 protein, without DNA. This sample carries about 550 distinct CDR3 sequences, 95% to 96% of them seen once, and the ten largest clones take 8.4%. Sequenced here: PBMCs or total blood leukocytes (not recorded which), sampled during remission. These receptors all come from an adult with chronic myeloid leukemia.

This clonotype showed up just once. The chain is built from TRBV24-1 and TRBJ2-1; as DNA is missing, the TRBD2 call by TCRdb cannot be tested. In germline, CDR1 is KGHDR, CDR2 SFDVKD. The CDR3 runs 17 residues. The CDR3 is CATSDSRPPSSYNEQFF.

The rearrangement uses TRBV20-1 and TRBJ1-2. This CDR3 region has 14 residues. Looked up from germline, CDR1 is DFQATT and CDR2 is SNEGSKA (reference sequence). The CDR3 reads CSARDKGLLRSGTF.

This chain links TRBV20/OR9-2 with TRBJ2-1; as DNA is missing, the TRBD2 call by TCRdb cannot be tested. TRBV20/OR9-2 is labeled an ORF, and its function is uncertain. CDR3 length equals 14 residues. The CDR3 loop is CSAREGAAYNEQFF.

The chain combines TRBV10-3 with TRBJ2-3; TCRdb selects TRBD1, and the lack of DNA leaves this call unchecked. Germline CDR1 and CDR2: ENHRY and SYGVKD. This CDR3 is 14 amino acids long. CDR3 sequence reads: CAITAGDRADTQYF.

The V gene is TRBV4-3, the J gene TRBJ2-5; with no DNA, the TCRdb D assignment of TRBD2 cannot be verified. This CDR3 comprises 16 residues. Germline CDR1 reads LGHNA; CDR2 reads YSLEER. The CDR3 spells CASSQWTSGGRETQYF.

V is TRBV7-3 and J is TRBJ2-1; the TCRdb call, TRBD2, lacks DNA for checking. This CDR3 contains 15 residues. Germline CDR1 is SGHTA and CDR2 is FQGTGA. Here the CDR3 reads CASSPRGRAYNEQFF.

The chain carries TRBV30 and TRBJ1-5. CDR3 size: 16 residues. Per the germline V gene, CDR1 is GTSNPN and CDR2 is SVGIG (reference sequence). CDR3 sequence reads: CAWSPPQMYSNQPQHF. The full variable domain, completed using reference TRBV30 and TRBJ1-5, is SQTIHQWPATLVQPVGSPLSLECTVEGTSNPNLYWYRQAAGRGLQLLFYSVGIGQISSEVPQNLSASRPQDRQFILSSKKLLLSDSGFYLCAWSPPQMYSNQPQHFGDGTRLSIL.

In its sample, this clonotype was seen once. The CDR3 here is CASSQRGGVQPQHF. V usage is TRBV5-6 and J usage is TRBJ1-5. This CDR3 contains 14 residues. CDR1 and CDR2 from the germline V gene are SGHDT and YYEEEE. The variable domain in full, completed from reference TRBV5-6 and TRBJ1-5, reads DAGVTQSPTHLIKTRGQQVTLRCSPKSGHDTVSWYQQALGQGPQFIFQYYEEEERQRGNFPDRFSGHQFPNYSSELNVNALLLGDSALYLCASSQRGGVQPQHFGDGTRLSIL.

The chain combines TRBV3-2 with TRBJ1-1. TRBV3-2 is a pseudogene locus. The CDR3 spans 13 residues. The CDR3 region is CASSPSTGTEAFF.

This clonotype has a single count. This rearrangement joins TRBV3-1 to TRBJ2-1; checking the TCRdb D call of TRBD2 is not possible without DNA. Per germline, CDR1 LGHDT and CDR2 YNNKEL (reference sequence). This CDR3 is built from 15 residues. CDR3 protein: CASSQGDGSYNEQFF.

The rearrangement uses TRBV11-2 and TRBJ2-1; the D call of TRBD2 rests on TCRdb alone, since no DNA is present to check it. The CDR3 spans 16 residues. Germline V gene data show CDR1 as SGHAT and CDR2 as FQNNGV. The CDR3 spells CASRSRLAGAVNEQFF.

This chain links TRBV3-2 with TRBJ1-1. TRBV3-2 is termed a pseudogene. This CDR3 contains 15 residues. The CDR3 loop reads CASSLGGQPNTEAFF.

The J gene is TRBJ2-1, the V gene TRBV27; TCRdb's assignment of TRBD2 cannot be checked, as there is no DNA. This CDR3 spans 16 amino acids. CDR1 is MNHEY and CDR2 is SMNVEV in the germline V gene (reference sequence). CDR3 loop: CASSTPSGDRYNEQFF.

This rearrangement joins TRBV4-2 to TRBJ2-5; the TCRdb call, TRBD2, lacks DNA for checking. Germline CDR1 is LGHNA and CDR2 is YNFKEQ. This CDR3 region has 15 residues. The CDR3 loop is CASSPRTSGEETQYF.

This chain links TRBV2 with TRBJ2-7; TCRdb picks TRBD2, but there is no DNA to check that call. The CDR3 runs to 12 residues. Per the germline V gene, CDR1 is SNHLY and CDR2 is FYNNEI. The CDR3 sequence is CASRRDSYEQYF.

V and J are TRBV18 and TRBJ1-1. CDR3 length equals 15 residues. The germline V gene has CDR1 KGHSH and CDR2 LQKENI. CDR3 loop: CASSPTGDVDTEAFF.

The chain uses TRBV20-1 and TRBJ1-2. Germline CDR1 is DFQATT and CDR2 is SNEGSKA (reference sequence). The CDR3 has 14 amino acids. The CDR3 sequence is CSANSRGLYYGYTF.

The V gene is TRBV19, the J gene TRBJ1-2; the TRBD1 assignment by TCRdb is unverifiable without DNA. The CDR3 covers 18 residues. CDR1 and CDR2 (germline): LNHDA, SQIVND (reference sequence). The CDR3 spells CASTSSGTGTLMGYGYTF.

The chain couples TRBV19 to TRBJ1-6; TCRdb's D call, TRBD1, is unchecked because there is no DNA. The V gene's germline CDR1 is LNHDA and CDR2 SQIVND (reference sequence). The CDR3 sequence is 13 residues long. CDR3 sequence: CASLGQGISPLHF.

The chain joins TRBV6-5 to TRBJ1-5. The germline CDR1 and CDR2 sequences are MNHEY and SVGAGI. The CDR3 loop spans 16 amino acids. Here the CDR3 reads CASSSRTGGVGQPQHF.

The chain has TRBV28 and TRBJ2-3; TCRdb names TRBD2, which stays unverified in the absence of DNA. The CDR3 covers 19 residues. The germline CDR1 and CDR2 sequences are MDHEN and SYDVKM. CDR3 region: CASSSLGTYPDLSADTQYF.

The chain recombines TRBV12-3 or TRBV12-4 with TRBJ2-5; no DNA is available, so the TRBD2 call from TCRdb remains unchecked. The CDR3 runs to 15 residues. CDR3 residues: CASSLGVAPGETQYF.

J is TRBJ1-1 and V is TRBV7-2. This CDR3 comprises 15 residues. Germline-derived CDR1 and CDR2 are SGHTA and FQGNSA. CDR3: CASSLWTGEGVEAFF.

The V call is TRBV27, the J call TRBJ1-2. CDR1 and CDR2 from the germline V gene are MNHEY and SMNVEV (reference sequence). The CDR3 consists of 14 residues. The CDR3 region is CASSLTQGGDGYTF.

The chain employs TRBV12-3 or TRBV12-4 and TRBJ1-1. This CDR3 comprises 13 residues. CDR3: CASSLGGISEAFF.

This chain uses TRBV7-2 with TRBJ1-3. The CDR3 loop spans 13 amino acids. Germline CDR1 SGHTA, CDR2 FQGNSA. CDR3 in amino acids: CASSPYYGNTIYF.

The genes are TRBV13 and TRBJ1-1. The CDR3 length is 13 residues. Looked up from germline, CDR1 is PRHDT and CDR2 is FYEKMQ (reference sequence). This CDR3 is CASSLGGNTEAFF.

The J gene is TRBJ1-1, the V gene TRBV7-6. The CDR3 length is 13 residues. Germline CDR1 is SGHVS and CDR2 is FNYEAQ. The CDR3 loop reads CASSLDVGPEAFF.

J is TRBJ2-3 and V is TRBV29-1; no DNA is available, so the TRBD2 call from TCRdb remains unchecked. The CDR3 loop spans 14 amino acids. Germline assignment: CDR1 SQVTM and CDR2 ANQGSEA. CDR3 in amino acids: CSVEEGDSTDTQYF.

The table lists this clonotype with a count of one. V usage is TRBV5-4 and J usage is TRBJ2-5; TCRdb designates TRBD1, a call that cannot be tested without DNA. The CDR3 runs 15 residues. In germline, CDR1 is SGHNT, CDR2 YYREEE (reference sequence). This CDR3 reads CASSSTSGVQETQYF.